A single sample is the source of the 7 T cell receptor beta chains below, sequenced in a study of beta chain features in type 1 diabetes. The study reverse transcribed the entire isolated RNA, so it sequenced expressed TCRB transcripts. Produced via immunoSEQ multiplex PCR; TCRdb's table is partial and in-frame only. The table has about 140,000 clones, 9.7% seen once. The sequencing input was central memory CD4+ T cells from blood. The receptors originated from a woman aged 40 to 50 in good health.

This clone has more than one count but fewer than ten. V usage is TRBV4-1 and J usage is TRBJ2-7; the match to TRBD2 covers 7 bases. J was trimmed by 7 bases and V by 3 bases; bases with no gene match: 12. Germline lookup yields CDR1 MGHRA and CDR2 YSYEKL. The CDR3 extends over 15 amino acids. For the CDR3, the DNA is TGCGCCAGCAGCCAGGGGGGACTACGCCGGGGAGAGCAGTACTTC. It is translated as CASSQGGLRRGEQYF.

CDR3 residues: CATSALTSGDPDTQYF. The CDR3 bases are TGTGCCACCTCCGCCTTGACTAGCGGAGACCCAGATACGCAGTATTTT. The chain employs TRBV19 and TRBJ2-3, with 9 bases lining up with TRBD2. The germline V gene encodes CDR1 LNHDA and CDR2 SQIVND (reference sequence). V was clipped by 10 bases and J by 4 bases; unmatched bases: 15. This CDR3 has 16 amino acids.

This chain joins TRBV5-6 and TRBJ1-2, with TRBD1 as a possible D gene (5 bases). The germline CDR1 and CDR2 sequences are SGHDT and YYEEEE. The ends were cut back, 4 bases at V and 4 bases at J, with 20 bases in the middle. The CDR3 runs to 16 residues. The CDR3 coding sequence is TGTGCCAGCAGCCCCCCGGGACTGTCGAACCTCTATGGCTACACCTTC. It is translated as CASSPPGLSNLYGYTF. Filled out from reference TRBV5-6 and TRBJ1-2, the complete variable domain reads DAGVTQSPTHLIKTRGQQVTLRCSPKSGHDTVSWYQQALGQGPQFIFQYYEEEERQRGNFPDRFSGHQFPNYSSELNVNALLLGDSALYLCASSPPGLSNLYGYTFGSGTRLTVV.

This clone was observed a handful of times. In DNA, the CDR3 is TGTGCCAGCAGCAGGGTCGACAACCCCTACAATGAGCAGTTCTTC. Protein product: CASSRVDNPYNEQFF. This sequence joins TRBV2 and TRBJ2-1, with a weak D call TRBD1 (5 bases). This CDR3 contains 15 residues. V dropped 6 bases and J dropped 2 bases, with 14 bases sitting between them. Per the germline V gene, CDR1 is SNHLY and CDR2 is FYNNEI.

Concerning this clone itself: An end of the junction differs from the germline gene, which may be a read error. V and J are TRBV5-1 and TRBJ2-1; 12 bases map to TRBD1. The CDR3 spans 15 residues. Germline lookup yields CDR1 SGHRS and CDR2 YFSETQ. The CDR3 spells CASSRRDRGPYEQFF. In DNA, the CDR3 is TGTGCCAGCAGCCGCCGGGACAGGGGGCCGTATGAGCAGTTCTTC.

This clone has only a few counts. This chain links TRBV12-5 with TRBJ2-5; 14 bases map to TRBD2. The J call may not be correct, given that the DNA end is closer to TRBJ2-7. Germline V CDR1 and CDR2: LGHNT, FRNRAP. The CDR3 length is 16 residues. The CDR3 is CASGPGLAGGNYEQYF. In nucleotides, the CDR3 is TGTGCTAGTGGTCCCGGACTAGCGGGGGGCAACTACGAGCAGTACTTC.

This clone was observed a few times. The V and J genes are TRBV5-1 and TRBJ1-5; maybe TRBD1 (5 bases). The CDR3 is made up of 13 amino acids. Germline lookup yields CDR1 SGHRS and CDR2 YFSETQ. V was clipped by 0 bases and J by 6 bases, with 7 bases between them. The CDR3 coding sequence is TGCGCCAGCAGCTTGGCCGGGGGTCAGCCCCAGCATTTT. Translated: CASSLAGGQPQHF.